Each of the 2 T cell receptor beta chains below was sequenced from the same sample in a study of T cells in Graves' hyperthyroidism and ophthalmopathy. Researchers amplified the TCR beta CDR3 regions from RNA transcripts. TCR CDR3 underwent first-round RT-PCR with the HTBI primer set. Via MiXCR, TCRdb re-called the multiplex PCR reads, giving one row per CDR3 protein. Of fewer than 750,000 distinct CDR3 sequences listed, about 15% are singletons. Sequencing was carried out using blood. All receptors come from a woman in her fifties or sixties with Graves' ophthalmopathy.

There are a few counts of this clonotype. The V and J genes are TRBV4-1 and TRBJ2-4; 8 bases are shared with TRBD1. With V trimmed by 4 bases and J by 7 bases, 6 bases remained unmatched. CDR3 size: 14 residues. CDR1 and CDR2 (germline): MGHRA, YSYEKL. The CDR3 here is CASSRFGQGNIQYF. The CDR3 nucleotides are TGCGCCAGCAGCCGATTCGGACAGGGTAACATTCAGTACTTC.

V usage is TRBV7-9 and J usage is TRBJ2-5; 11 bases fit TRBD2. Germline CDR1 reads SEHNR; CDR2 reads FQNEAQ (reference sequence). The CDR3 contains 15 residues. The trim removed 2 bases at V and 5 bases at J, leaving 4 bases unmatched. In nucleotides, the CDR3 is TGTGCCAGCAGCTTATTAGCGGGAGGGCGCGAGACCCAGTACTTC. Translated, it gives CASSLLAGGRETQYF.